This is a list of T cell receptor beta chains from one sample in a study of shared clonotypes between healthy human individuals. Assay used: immunoSEQ multiplex PCR; TCRdb lists only in-frame clones, some missing. The sample contains about 550,000 clones, around 95% of which appear only once. Source material: naive CD8+ T cells sorted from blood. These receptors all come from a woman younger than 45 in good health. The conserved cysteine and the conserved F or W are not part of the CDR3 here.

V gene	CDR3 protein
TRBV2	ASTPSATGMNQPQH
TRBV5-1	ASSWTGVNTEAF
TRBV29-1	SVEVEREWKADTQY
TRBV11-2	ASGLGSHEQF
TRBV7-6	ASSLERNTEAF
TRBV13	ASSGTDYNEQF
TRBV15	ATSTSSPQGEESNQPQH
TRBV28	ASSLGHTVSETQY
TRBV4-1	ASSLYGVSEAF
TRBV7-8	ASSGAGEVYEQY
TRBV2	ASTADTKGFYGYT
TRBV2	ASSEDASGYGYT
TRBV11-2	ASSLTSSYEQY
TRBV5-6	ASSLAASGHAEQY
TRBV28	ASSLSRLIYEQY
TRBV6-5	ASSLFGGEQF
TRBV5-4	ASSGGLAGGLGGPTSEQY
TRBV27	ASSLLLAGGNEQF
TRBV4-1	ASSHLGSSNQPQH
TRBV5-1	ASSSPGQGGYEQY
TRBV27	ASSLSATGSGEQY
TRBV5-6	ASSLGMTYEQY
TRBV19	ASSIGTLVYGAF
TRBV6-5	ASSSPAGELF
TRBV10-2	ASSELAGVYEQY
TRBV11-3	ASSPGAGFRETQY
TRBV5-1	ASSAGGDNYNEQF